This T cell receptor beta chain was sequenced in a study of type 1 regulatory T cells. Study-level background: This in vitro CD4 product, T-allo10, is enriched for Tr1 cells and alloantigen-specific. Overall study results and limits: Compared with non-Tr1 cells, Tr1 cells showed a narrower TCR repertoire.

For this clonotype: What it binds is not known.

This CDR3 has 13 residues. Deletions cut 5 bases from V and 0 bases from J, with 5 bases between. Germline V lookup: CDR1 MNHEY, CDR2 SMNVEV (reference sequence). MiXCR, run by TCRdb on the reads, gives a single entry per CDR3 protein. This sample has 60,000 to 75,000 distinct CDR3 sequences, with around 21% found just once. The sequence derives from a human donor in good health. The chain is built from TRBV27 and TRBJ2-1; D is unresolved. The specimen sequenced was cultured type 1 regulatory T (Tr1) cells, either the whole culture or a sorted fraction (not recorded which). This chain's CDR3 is CASSKSSYNEQFF. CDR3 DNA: TGTGCCAGCAGTAAGAGCTCCTACAATGAGCAGTTCTTC.